Described below is a single TCR beta chain sequence and its context. Its antigen remains undetermined. Nothing much larger sits one base from this clone, and base qualities are not available. Its CDR3 holds 14 amino acids, cysteine through phenylalanine. CDR3 DNA only is kept here, 42 bases in frame from base 1. At the junction V is shortened by 0 bases and J by 2 bases, with 5 bases in between. Via the germline V gene, CDR1 is SGHRS and CDR2 YFSETQ. For sequencing, an Illumina HiSeq 2500 was employed. Quantitative 5'-RACE with molecular barcodes was the method used to prepare the TCR beta libraries. Per the original workflow: A new computational method, built on a probabilistic model of VDJ rearrangement, was used to identify disease-linked TCR variants. TCRdb itself trimmed the public reads at Q25 with fastp, ran MiXCR and retained productive beta chains. Each record represents a unique CDR3 protein, reported with the most common genes and DNA among its rows. These V and J calls originate from TCRdb's pipeline instead of the authors' own analysis. This sample comprises fewer than 50,000 distinct CDR3 sequences, approximately 9.9% of them detected only once. The top ten hold 1.4% of the sample.

This sample is part of a study of CD8 T cells in ankylosing spondylitis (dated by TCRdb to the late 2010s). Turning to the overall study: T cell receptor beta repertoires were profiled in healthy donors and ankylosing spondylitis patients so that disease-linked TCR variants could be found. The full study cohort was made up of about two dozen ankylosing spondylitis patients and 108 healthy donors. Peripheral blood was sampled, and synovial fluid was also collected from ankylosing spondylitis patients. Study-wide conclusions, independent of this receptor: Blood from ankylosing spondylitis patients appeared to be characterized by a TCR beta motif composed of several highly homologous amino acid variants. A CD8+ phenotype was shown by the disease-linked clones, which were found at relatively low frequencies in peripheral blood. Some motif variants were previously reported in synovial fluid and blood of reactive arthritis patients, suggesting common disease-initiation mechanisms. Significant enrichment of the disease-linked clones was reported in matched synovial fluid samples from ankylosing spondylitis patients.

This chain joins TRBV5-1 to TRBJ2-2, with no confidently assigned D gene. The TCR sequence derives from a male donor with ankylosing spondylitis or in good health (not recorded which). The sample consisted of blood, either unsorted or a sorted T cell fraction (not recorded which). The nucleotide sequence reads TGCGCCAGCAGCTTGGGGTTTAACACCGGGGAGCTGTTTTTT. Its protein product is CASSLGFNTGELFF.